The 6 T cell receptor beta chains in this list originate from one sample, sequenced in a study of Ad26.COV2.S vaccination and SARS-CoV-2 variants. Using immunoSEQ multiplex PCR, the repertoire was profiled, and TCRdb retains in-frame clones only, with some absent. The sample has 400,000 to 500,000 clones, approximately 90% seen once. Described treatment: some 20 received Ad26.COV2.S at low or high dose, single or two shots; several received placebo; per-sample allocation not given. The investigators took samples on day 63 after the first vaccine or placebo injection. The sample in question was peripheral blood, obtained in a trial of Ad26.COV2.S vaccine versus placebo. These TCRs come from a person between 18 and 65 years old who received the Ad26.COV2.S COVID-19 vaccine or a placebo.

The V gene is TRBV5-5, the J gene TRBJ1-4; the D gene is possibly TRBD1 (5 bases). The CDR3 has 17 residues. The V end was cut by 6 bases, the J end by 4 bases, with 22 bases between. CDR1 and CDR2 (germline): SGHKS, YYEKEE (reference sequence). CDR3 nucleotides: TGTGCCAGCAACCCGTGGGGGTCGTCCTCCAATAATGAAAAACTGTTTTTT. Its protein product is CASNPWGSSSNNEKLFF.

This clone has more than one count but fewer than ten. V is TRBV3-1 (or the pseudogene TRBV3-2) and J is TRBJ2-7; D gene ambiguous. The CDR3 sequence is 14 residues long. From germline, CDR1 is LGHDT and CDR2 YNNKEL (reference sequence). Trimming pared 3 bases from V and 4 bases from J, leaving 13 bases between. CDR3 sequence (DNA): TGTGCCAGCAGCCAGGGGTGGCAGACTTACGAGCAGTACTTC. Amino acid sequence: CASSQGWQTYEQYF.

This chain uses TRBV25-1 with TRBJ2-3, with 8 bases matching TRBD1. The CDR3 has 13 amino acids. J gave up 11 bases and V 3 bases, and 7 bases lay outside the gene matches. The germline gives CDR1 MGHDK, CDR2 SYGVNS. CDR3 region: CASSDDRGGRQYF. CDR3 in DNA: TGTGCCAGCAGTGACGACAGGGGAGGTAGGCAGTATTTT.

This rearrangement joins TRBV28 to TRBJ1-3, with 8 bases lining up with TRBD1. Germline trimming cut 8 bases from V and 1 base from J; bases unmatched to any gene: 4. Germline CDR1 reads MDHEN; CDR2 reads SYDVKM. The CDR3 has 14 amino acids. In DNA, the CDR3 is TGTGCCAGCGGACAGGGTGGTTCTGGAAACACCATATATTTT. It encodes CASGQGGSGNTIYF.

The CDR3 here is CASSEGDRRETQYF. CDR3 nucleotide sequence: TGTGCCAGCAGCGAAGGGGACAGGAGAGAGACCCAGTACTTC. The rearrangement joins TRBV9 to TRBJ2-5, with 8 positions matching TRBD1. V lost 3 bases and J lost 4; bases outside the gene matches: 5. The CDR3 contains 14 residues. Germline CDR1 is SGDLS and CDR2 is YYNGEE.

This chain connects TRBV27 to TRBJ1-1; 9 bases agree with TRBD1. This CDR3 spans 14 amino acids. V dropped 2 bases and J dropped 4; count of bases not matched to a gene: 2. Germline values: CDR1 MNHEY, CDR2 SMNVEV (reference sequence). The CDR3 DNA reads as TGTGCCAGCAGTTTACGGACAGGGGTCACTGAAGCTTTCTTT. Translating gives CASSLRTGVTEAFF.